The clone carrying this T cell receptor beta chain was counted many times. TCRdb redid the calling of the 5' RACE reads with MiXCR, one entry per CDR3 protein. The repertoire consists of approximately 66,000 distinct CDR3 sequences, with under 7.5% occurring once and the leading ten covering about 14%. The entry originates in a study of spatial heterogeneity in lung cancer. Time point: sample taken at primary tumor resection. The donors were 72 patients with non-small cell lung cancer that was early-stage and untreated. The V and J ends lost 0 bases and 4 bases respectively, with 11 bases between them. The CDR3 spans 14 residues. CDR1 is SGHKS, CDR2 YYEKEE, per germline (reference sequence).

The V call is TRBV5-5, the J call TRBJ2-7; D might be TRBD2 (6 bases). This TCR was sampled from a female donor with early-stage non-small cell lung cancer. The sequencing here drew on PBMCs, taken at surgery. The CDR3 loop reads CASSLGGEGYEQYF. In nucleotides, the CDR3 is TGTGCCAGCAGCTTGGGCGGGGAAGGGTACGAGCAGTACTTC.